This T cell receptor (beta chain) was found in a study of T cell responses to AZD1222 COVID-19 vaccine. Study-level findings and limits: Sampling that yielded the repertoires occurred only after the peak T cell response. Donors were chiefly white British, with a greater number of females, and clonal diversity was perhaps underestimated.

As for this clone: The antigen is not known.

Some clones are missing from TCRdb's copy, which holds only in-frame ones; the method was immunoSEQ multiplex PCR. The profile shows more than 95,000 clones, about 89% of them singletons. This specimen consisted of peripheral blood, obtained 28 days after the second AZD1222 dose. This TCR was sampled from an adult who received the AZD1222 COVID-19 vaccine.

The CDR3 loop is CASSADSPYGYTF. The CDR3 DNA is TGCGCCAGCAGTGCGGACAGTCCCTATGGCTACACCTTC. This chain connects TRBV10-1 to TRBJ1-2; D possibly corresponds to TRBD1 (6 bases). The V gene's germline CDR1 is WNHNN and CDR2 SYGVQD (reference sequence). V gave up 4 bases and J gave up 4 bases, with 10 bases separating them. This CDR3 region has 13 residues.